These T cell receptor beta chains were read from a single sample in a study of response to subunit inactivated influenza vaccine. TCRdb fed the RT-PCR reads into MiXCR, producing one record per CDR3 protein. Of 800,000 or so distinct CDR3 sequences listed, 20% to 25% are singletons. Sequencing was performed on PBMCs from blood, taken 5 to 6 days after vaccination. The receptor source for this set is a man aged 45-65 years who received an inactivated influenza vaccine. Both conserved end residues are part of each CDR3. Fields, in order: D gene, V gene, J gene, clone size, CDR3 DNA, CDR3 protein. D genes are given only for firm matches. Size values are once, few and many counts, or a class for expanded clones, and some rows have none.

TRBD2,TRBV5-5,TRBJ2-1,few,TGTGCCAGCAGCTTGGATCCGGGGGGGTCCTACAATGAGCAGTTCTTC,CASSLDPGGSYNEQFF
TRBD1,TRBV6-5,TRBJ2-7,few,TGTGCCAGCAGTTACCCGGACAGGCCCTACGAGCAGTACTTC,CASSYPDRPYEQYF
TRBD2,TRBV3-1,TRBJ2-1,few,TGTGCCAGCAGCCAAGCCCAGGGACTAGCCTTCTTC,CASSQAQGLAFF
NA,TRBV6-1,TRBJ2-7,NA,TGTGCCAGCAGCCAACCCCCTGGCGAGCAGTACTTC,CASSQPPGEQYF
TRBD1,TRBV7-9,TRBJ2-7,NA,TGTGCCAGCATCAGGGGGACCTCTAAGCTGAACTTC,CASIRGTSKLNF
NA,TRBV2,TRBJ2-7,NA,TGTGCCGGAACACTACGGGGGACCTACGAGCAGTACTTC,CAGTLRGTYEQYF
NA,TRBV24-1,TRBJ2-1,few,TGTGCCACCAGTGATTTGCGAGTCAACAATGAGCAGTTCTTC,CATSDLRVNNEQFF
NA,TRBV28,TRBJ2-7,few,TGTGCCAGCGCCAGGGGGGGGGGCTTCTCCTACGAGCAGTACTTC,CASARGGGFSYEQYF
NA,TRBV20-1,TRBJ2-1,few,TGCAGTGCTAGACAGAGTAGCGATGATGAGCAGTTCTTC,CSARQSSDDEQFF
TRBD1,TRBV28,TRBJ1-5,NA,TGTGCCAGCAGTGTCTACAGGGGGCGCATTCAGCCCCAGCATTTT,CASSVYRGRIQPQHF
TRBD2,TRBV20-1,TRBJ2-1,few,TGCAGTGCTAGTGTGACTAGCGGACAGTACAATGAGCAGTTCTTC,CSASVTSGQYNEQFF
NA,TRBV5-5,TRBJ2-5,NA,TGTGCCAGCAGCTTGGTTCGGCTAGATCGCGAGACCCAGTACTTC,CASSLVRLDRETQYF
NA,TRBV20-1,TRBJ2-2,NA,TGCAGTGCTAGCCTCGGGAACACCGGGGAGCTGTTTTTT,CSASLGNTGELFF
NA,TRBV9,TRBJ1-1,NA,TGTGCCAGCAGCCCCAGCCCGGAGGGGGAAGCTTTCTTT,CASSPSPEGEAFF
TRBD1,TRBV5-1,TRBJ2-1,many,TGCGCCAGCAGACCCGGACAGGGCTCCTACAATGAGCAGTTCTTC,CASRPGQGSYNEQFF
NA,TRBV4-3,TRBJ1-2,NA,TGCGCCAGCAGCCAAGATTGGACTTCAGTTGCCTTC,CASSQDWTSVAF
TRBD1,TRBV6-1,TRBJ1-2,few,TGTGCCAGCAGGCCGACGACTACAGGGGGCAGCGGCTACACCTTC,CASRPTTTGGSGYTF
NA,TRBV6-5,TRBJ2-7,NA,TGTGCCAGCAGTTACCCTGGGGACGAGCAGTACTTC,CASSYPGDEQYF
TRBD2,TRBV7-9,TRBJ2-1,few,TGTGCCAGCAGCTTAGTAGAGACTAGCCCAAAAGGGCAGTTCTTC,CASSLVETSPKGQFF
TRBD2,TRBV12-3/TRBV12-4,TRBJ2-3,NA,TGTGCCAGCAGTCTGGGAATAGCGGGGGCAAGTCTGGATTTT,CASSLGIAGASLDF
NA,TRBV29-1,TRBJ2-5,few,TGCAGCGTTGCCTGGGGGGAGACCCAGTACTTC,CSVAWGETQYF
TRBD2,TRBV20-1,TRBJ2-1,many,TGCAGTGCTAGAGATCGACTAGCGGATTATGAGCAGTTCTTC,CSARDRLADYEQFF
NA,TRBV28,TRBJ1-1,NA,TGTGCCATCAGTGCCGGGAGGGGAGCTTTCTTT,CAISAGRGAFF
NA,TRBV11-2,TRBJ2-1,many,TGTGCCAGCAGCTTGGGGGAGGTGCAGTTCTTC,CASSLGEVQFF
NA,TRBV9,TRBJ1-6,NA,TGTGCCAGCAGCGTAGCGCAGGGGAATTCACCCCTCCACTTT,CASSVAQGNSPLHF
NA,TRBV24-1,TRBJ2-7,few,TGTGCCACCAGTGCCCAGGGTCACTACGAGCAGTACTTC,CATSAQGHYEQYF
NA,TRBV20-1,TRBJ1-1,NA,TGCAGTGCCCTACGCGGGGGGGGCCGCACTGAAGCTTTCTTT,CSALRGGGRTEAFF
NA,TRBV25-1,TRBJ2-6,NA,TGTGCCAGCAGTGAATCTGGTTACTCTGGGGCCAACGTCCTGACTTTC,CASSESGYSGANVLTF
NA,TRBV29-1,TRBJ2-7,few,TGCAGCGTATCAGGGGATGAGCAGTACTTC,CSVSGDEQYF
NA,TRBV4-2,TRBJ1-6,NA,TGTGCCAGCAGCCAAGACGGACAGCAAAATTCACCCCTCCACTTT,CASSQDGQQNSPLHF
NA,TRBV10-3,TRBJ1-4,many,TGTGCCATCAGTGAGTCCAGGGTCGAAAAACTGTTTTTT,CAISESRVEKLFF
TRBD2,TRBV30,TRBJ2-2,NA,TGTGCCTGGAGTGTAATCGCTAGCGGGGTCGGGGAGCTGTTTTTT,CAWSVIASGVGELFF
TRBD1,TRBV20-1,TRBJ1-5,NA,TGCAGTGCTATCCGACAGGGGTCATGGCAGCCCCAGCATTTT,CSAIRQGSWQPQHF
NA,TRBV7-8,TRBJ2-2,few,TGTGCCAGCAGCTCTTTGACGAACACCGGGGAGCTGTTTTTT,CASSSLTNTGELFF
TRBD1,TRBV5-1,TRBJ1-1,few,TGCGCCAGCAGCTTGTTGGGACAGGGTATCCAGGGGAACACTGAAGCTTTCTTT,CASSLLGQGIQGNTEAFF
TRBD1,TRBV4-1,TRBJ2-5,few,TGCGCCAGCAGCCGAGCAGGACAGGGTGGGGGCAAGACCCAGTACTTC,CASSRAGQGGGKTQYF
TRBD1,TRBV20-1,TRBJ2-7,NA,TGCAGTATTTCCGGTGGCTATGAGGGGGCAAACGAGCAGTACTTC,CSISGGYEGANEQYF
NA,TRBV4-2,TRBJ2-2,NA,TGTGCCAGCAGCCAAGATAATCGGCTGGACACCGGGGAGCTGTTTTTT,CASSQDNRLDTGELFF
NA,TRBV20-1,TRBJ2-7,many,TGCAGTGCTAGAGTCGCGGCCTACGAGCAGTACTTC,CSARVAAYEQYF
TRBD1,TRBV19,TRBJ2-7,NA,TGTGCCAGTAGGGACAGGGGTGCTACCTACGAGCAGTACTTC,CASRDRGATYEQYF
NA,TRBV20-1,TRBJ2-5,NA,TGCAGTGCTATAGGACCGAGGCTCAAACAAGAGACCCAGTACTTC,CSAIGPRLKQETQYF
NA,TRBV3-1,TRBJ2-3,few,TGTGCCAGCAGCCATGGCGGGGCCCGCACAGATACGCAGTATTTT,CASSHGGARTDTQYF
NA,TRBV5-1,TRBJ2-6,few,TGCGCCAGCAGCTTGGGTATGGGGCAGAGCTCTGGGGCCAACGTCCTGACTTTC,CASSLGMGQSSGANVLTF
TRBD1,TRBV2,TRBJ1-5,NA,TGTGCCAGCGGACAGGGGACCATCCAGCCCCAGCATTTT,CASGQGTIQPQHF
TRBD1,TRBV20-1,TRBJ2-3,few,TGCAGTGCTAGTCCGGGACAGGGGGACACAGATACGCAGTATTTT,CSASPGQGDTDTQYF
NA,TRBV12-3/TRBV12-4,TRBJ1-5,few,TGTGCCAGCAGTGACACCGAAAGGGGCAATCAGCCCCAGCATTTT,CASSDTERGNQPQHF
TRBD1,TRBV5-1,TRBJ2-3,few,TGCGCCAGCAGCTCCCTGAGGACAGGGTCAGCAGATACGCAGTATTTT,CASSSLRTGSADTQYF
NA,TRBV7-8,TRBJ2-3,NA,TGTGCCAGCAGCCACACGTGGGGGACCGATACGCAGTATTTT,CASSHTWGTDTQYF